This T cell receptor (beta chain) was identified during a study of blood T cell repertoires in COVID-19. Study background: Whether acute or convalescent, the COVID-19 samples came from the United States, Italy and Spain.

Individuals drawn from 24 US areas were roughly 18 to 95 years old. In assigning cohorts, the study relied on participant-reported clinical history. As handled by the study authors: Amplification from reference gene primers served as the basis for estimated nucleated cell counts. TCRdb keeps only in-frame clones here, not all; method: immunoSEQ multiplex PCR. That table supplies the V and J calls and clone size; D and trimming were determined from the DNA. The data show around 190,000 clones, 65% to 80% seen once. The V and J ends lost 3 bases and 5 bases, in that order; junction bases with no gene match: 10. The CDR3 extends over 16 amino acids. The germline CDR1 and CDR2 sequences are SEHNR and FQNEAQ (reference sequence).

Sequencing input: PBMCs or T cells enriched from blood (not recorded which). The genes are TRBV7-9 and TRBJ2-1, with 7 bases fitting TRBD1. The receptor comes from a woman aged 50 to 60 with acute COVID-19. CDR3 protein: CASSFADRDPNNEQFF. The CDR3 DNA is TGTGCCAGCAGCTTCGCCGACAGGGATCCCAACAATGAGCAGTTCTTC.